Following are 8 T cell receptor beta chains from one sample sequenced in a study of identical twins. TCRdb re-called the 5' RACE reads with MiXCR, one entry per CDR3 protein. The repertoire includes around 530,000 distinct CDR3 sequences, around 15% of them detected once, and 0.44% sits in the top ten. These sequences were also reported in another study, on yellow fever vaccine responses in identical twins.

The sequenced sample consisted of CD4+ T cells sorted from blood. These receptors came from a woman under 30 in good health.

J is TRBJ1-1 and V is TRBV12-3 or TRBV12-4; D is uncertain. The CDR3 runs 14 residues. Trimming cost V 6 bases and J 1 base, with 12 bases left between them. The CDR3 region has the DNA TGTGCCAGCAGATACGGACGGAAGAACACTGAAGCTTTCTTT. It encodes CASRYGRKNTEAFF.

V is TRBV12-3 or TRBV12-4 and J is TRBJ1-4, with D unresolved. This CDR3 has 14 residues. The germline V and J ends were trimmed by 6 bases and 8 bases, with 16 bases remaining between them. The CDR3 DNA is TGTGCCAGCAGCCCCAGGAGGCTTAGGGAAAAACTGTTTTTT. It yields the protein CASSPRRLREKLFF.

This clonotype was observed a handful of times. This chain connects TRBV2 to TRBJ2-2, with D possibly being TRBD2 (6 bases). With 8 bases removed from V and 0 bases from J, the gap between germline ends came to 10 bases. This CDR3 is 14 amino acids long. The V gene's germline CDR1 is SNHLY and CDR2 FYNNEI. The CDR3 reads CASWGEANTGELFF. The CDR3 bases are TGTGCCAGCTGGGGGGAGGCGAACACCGGGGAGCTGTTTTTT.

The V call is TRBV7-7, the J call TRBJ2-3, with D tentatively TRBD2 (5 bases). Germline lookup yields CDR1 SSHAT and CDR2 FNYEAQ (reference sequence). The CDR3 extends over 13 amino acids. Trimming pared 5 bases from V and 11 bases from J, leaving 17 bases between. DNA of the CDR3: TGTGCCAGCAGCCCCCATCCCGGAGGTGGGCAGTATTTT. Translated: CASSPHPGGGQYF.

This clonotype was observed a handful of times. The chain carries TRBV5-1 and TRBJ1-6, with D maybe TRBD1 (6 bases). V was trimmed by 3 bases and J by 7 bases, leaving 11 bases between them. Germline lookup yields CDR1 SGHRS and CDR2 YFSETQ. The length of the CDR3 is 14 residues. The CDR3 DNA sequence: TGCGCCAGCAGCTCCGGACAGCCGAATTCACCCCTCCACTTT. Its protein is CASSSGQPNSPLHF.

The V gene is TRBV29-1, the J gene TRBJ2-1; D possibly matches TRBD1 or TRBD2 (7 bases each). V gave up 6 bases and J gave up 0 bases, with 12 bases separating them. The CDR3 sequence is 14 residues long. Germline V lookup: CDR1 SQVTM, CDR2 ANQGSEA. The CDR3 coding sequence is TGCAGCGTCGCGGGGGACAGCTCCTACAATGAGCAGTTCTTC. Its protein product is CSVAGDSSYNEQFF.

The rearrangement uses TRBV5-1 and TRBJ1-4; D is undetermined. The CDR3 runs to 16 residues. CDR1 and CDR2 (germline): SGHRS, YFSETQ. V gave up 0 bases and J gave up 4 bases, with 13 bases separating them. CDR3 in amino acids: CASSLGLTQNNEKLFF. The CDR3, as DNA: TGCGCCAGCAGCTTGGGACTGACTCAAAATAATGAAAAACTGTTTTTT.

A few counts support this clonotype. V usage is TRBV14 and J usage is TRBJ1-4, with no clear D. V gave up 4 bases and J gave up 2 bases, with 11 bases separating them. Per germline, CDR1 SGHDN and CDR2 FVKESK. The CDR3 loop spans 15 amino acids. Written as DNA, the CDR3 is TGTGCCAGCAGCCCTGGTGGACTGACTAATGAAAAACTGTTTTTT. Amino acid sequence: CASSPGGLTNEKLFF.